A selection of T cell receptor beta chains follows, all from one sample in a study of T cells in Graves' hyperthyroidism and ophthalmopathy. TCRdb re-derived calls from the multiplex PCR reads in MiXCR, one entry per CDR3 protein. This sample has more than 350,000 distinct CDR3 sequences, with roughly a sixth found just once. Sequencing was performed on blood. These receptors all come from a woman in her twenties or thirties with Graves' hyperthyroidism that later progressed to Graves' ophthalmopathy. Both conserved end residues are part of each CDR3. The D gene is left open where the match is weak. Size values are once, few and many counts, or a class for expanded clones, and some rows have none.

CDR3 DNA: TGTGCGGGGGGCGACGACTCCGGGGAGCTGTTTTTT
CDR3 protein: CAGGDDSGELFF
clone size: -
D gene: -
J gene: TRBJ2-2
V gene: TRBV2

CDR3 DNA: TGCAGCTTCACCAGGGGGCTAGCGGGGGATGAGCAGTTCTTC
CDR3 protein: CSFTRGLAGDEQFF
clone size: many
D gene: TRBD2
J gene: TRBJ2-1
V gene: TRBV29-1

CDR3 DNA: TGTGCCTGGAGGCTCGGCGGTTCCACCGGGGAGCTGTTTTTT
CDR3 protein: CAWRLGGSTGELFF
clone size: many
D gene: -
J gene: TRBJ2-2
V gene: TRBV30

CDR3 DNA: TGCGCCAGCAAATCGATACTAGCGGGGGTCCCCTACAATGAGCAGTTCTTC
CDR3 protein: CASKSILAGVPYNEQFF
clone size: few
D gene: TRBD2
J gene: TRBJ2-1
V gene: TRBV4-1

CDR3 DNA: TGCGCCAGCAGCTTGGTAGAGGGGTTGAACACTGAAGCTTTCTTT
CDR3 protein: CASSLVEGLNTEAFF
clone size: few
D gene: -
J gene: TRBJ1-1
V gene: TRBV5-1

CDR3 DNA: TGTGCCAGCAATCAAGACTCCGGGCGCTCCTACGAGCAGTACTTC
CDR3 protein: CASNQDSGRSYEQYF
clone size: many
D gene: -
J gene: TRBJ2-7
V gene: TRBV2

CDR3 DNA: TGTGCCACCAGTGACCCCCGACAGGGGGCTTACACCGGGGAGCTGTTTTTT
CDR3 protein: CATSDPRQGAYTGELFF
clone size: -
D gene: TRBD1
J gene: TRBJ2-2
V gene: TRBV24-1

CDR3 DNA: TGTGCCAGCAGTTTTTCGAATACGCAGTATTTT
CDR3 protein: CASSFSNTQYF
clone size: many
D gene: -
J gene: TRBJ2-3
V gene: TRBV12-3/TRBV12-4

CDR3 DNA: TGCAGCGTTGACCCAGAGTACACTGAAGCTTTCTTT
CDR3 protein: CSVDPEYTEAFF
clone size: few
D gene: -
J gene: TRBJ1-1
V gene: TRBV29-1

CDR3 DNA: TGTGCCAGCAGTAAGGGAGCGAACACCGGGGAGCTGTTTTTT
CDR3 protein: CASSKGANTGELFF
clone size: many
D gene: -
J gene: TRBJ2-2
V gene: TRBV27

CDR3 DNA: TGTGCCAGCAGCCCGACTAGGCTAGCAGGAAGGGGCAATGAGCAGTTCTTC
CDR3 protein: CASSPTRLAGRGNEQFF
clone size: few
D gene: -
J gene: TRBJ2-1
V gene: TRBV7-3

CDR3 DNA: TGTGTCAGCACGTGGGGACTAGCGGGGGGGGACGGGGAGCTGTTTTTT
CDR3 protein: CVSTWGLAGGDGELFF
clone size: -
D gene: TRBD2
J gene: TRBJ2-2
V gene: TRBV9

CDR3 DNA: TGTGCCAGCAGCTCCCGCAGGGGTAACGACATTCAGTACTTC
CDR3 protein: CASSSRRGNDIQYF
clone size: many
D gene: -
J gene: TRBJ2-4
V gene: TRBV3-1

CDR3 DNA: TGTGCCAGCAGCCCCGGAGGGCAGGGGCGTTCTAATGAAAAACTGTTTTTT
CDR3 protein: CASSPGGQGRSNEKLFF
clone size: few
D gene: -
J gene: TRBJ1-4
V gene: TRBV5-6

CDR3 DNA: TGCAGTGCTAGCCCCTTTGAGGGTACCTCCTACAATGAGCAGTTCTTC
CDR3 protein: CSASPFEGTSYNEQFF
clone size: many
D gene: -
J gene: TRBJ2-1
V gene: TRBV20-1

CDR3 DNA: TGTGCCAGCAGGCGGCCCGCTAGCGAGGGCACCGGGGAGCTGTTTTTT
CDR3 protein: CASRRPASEGTGELFF
clone size: -
D gene: -
J gene: TRBJ2-2
V gene: TRBV28

CDR3 DNA: TGCGCCAGCAGCCAAGATAGGGGGGGCTCCCCCTACGAGCAGTACTTC
CDR3 protein: CASSQDRGGSPYEQYF
clone size: many
D gene: -
J gene: TRBJ2-7
V gene: TRBV4-1

CDR3 DNA: TGTGCCAGCAGCATTAGCGGGGCGAGCACAGATACGCAGTATTTT
CDR3 protein: CASSISGASTDTQYF
clone size: -
D gene: TRBD2
J gene: TRBJ2-3
V gene: TRBV9

CDR3 DNA: TGCAGTGCAAATCCTCTGAGCTCCTACAATGAGCAGTTCTTC
CDR3 protein: CSANPLSSYNEQFF
clone size: many
D gene: -
J gene: TRBJ2-1
V gene: TRBV20-1

CDR3 DNA: TGTGCCACCAGCAGGACGGACAGGGGAGTCGGGGAGCTGTTTTTT
CDR3 protein: CATSRTDRGVGELFF
clone size: -
D gene: TRBD1
J gene: TRBJ2-2
V gene: TRBV15

CDR3 DNA: TGTGCCAGCAGCCAAGATCAAAAGGTGTGGGGGGCCCGACTGAGACCACCCCTCCACTTT
CDR3 protein: CASSQDQKVWGARLRPPLHF
clone size: many
D gene: -
J gene: TRBJ1-6
V gene: TRBV3-1

CDR3 DNA: TGTGCCATCAGGACACAGAGAAACACCGGGGAGCTGTTTTTT
CDR3 protein: CAIRTQRNTGELFF
clone size: -
D gene: -
J gene: TRBJ2-2
V gene: TRBV10-3

CDR3 DNA: TGCGCCAGCAGCCTGGGGACAGGGGTCATCCAAGAGACCCAGTACTTC
CDR3 protein: CASSLGTGVIQETQYF
clone size: few
D gene: TRBD1
J gene: TRBJ2-5
V gene: TRBV5-1

CDR3 DNA: TGTGCCAGCTCACCTCTGGACAGAAACTATGGCTACACCTTC
CDR3 protein: CASSPLDRNYGYTF
clone size: many
D gene: -
J gene: TRBJ1-2
V gene: TRBV18

CDR3 DNA: TGTGCCAGCAGTTATACAGGAGCCGCCTATGGCTACACCTTC
CDR3 protein: CASSYTGAAYGYTF
clone size: -
D gene: -
J gene: TRBJ1-2
V gene: TRBV27

CDR3 DNA: TGTGCCAGCAGTGCCCGCGACAGGGGGCACATCACAGATACGCAGTATTTT
CDR3 protein: CASSARDRGHITDTQYF
clone size: -
D gene: TRBD1
J gene: TRBJ2-3
V gene: TRBV2

CDR3 DNA: TGTGCCAGCAGCTTACAAGAGGGAAGGCAAGAGACCCAGTACTTC
CDR3 protein: CASSLQEGRQETQYF
clone size: -
D gene: -
J gene: TRBJ2-5
V gene: TRBV11-3

CDR3 DNA: TGTGCCAGCAGTTTCGGACTAGCGGGGATCAATGAGCAGTTCTTC
CDR3 protein: CASSFGLAGINEQFF
clone size: -
D gene: TRBD2
J gene: TRBJ2-1
V gene: TRBV12-3/TRBV12-4

CDR3 DNA: TGTGCCAGCAGCTTATTCGTGGGTGAGACCCAGTACTTC
CDR3 protein: CASSLFVGETQYF
clone size: many
D gene: -
J gene: TRBJ2-5
V gene: TRBV11-2

CDR3 DNA: TGTGCCACCGTGGGACTAGACAACGAGCAGTACTTC
CDR3 protein: CATVGLDNEQYF
clone size: -
D gene: TRBD2
J gene: TRBJ2-7
V gene: TRBV10-3

CDR3 DNA: TGTGCCAGCAGCCCAAGCCCGGGACAGTTGTACTCTGGAAACACCATATATTTT
CDR3 protein: CASSPSPGQLYSGNTIYF
clone size: -
D gene: TRBD1
J gene: TRBJ1-3
V gene: TRBV6-1

CDR3 DNA: TGTGCCAGCAGTTTTTTCGGGACAGTTTCCTACAATGAGCAGTTCTTC
CDR3 protein: CASSFFGTVSYNEQFF
clone size: -
D gene: TRBD1
J gene: TRBJ2-1
V gene: TRBV11-2

CDR3 DNA: TGTGCCAGCAGTAGACGACTAGCGGGATATGGAGATACGCAGTATTTT
CDR3 protein: CASSRRLAGYGDTQYF
clone size: many
D gene: TRBD2
J gene: TRBJ2-3
V gene: TRBV2

CDR3 DNA: TGTGCCATCACCCAGTCCGCGGCGGGACCCCAAGAGACCCAGTACTTC
CDR3 protein: CAITQSAAGPQETQYF
clone size: -
D gene: -
J gene: TRBJ2-5
V gene: TRBV10-3

CDR3 DNA: TGCGCCAGCAGCCTTAATATACAAGAGACCCAGTACTTC
CDR3 protein: CASSLNIQETQYF
clone size: few
D gene: -
J gene: TRBJ2-5
V gene: TRBV4-1

CDR3 DNA: TGTGCCAGCAGCTCCCGTAGCGGGAGCTTAGAGACCCAGTACTTC
CDR3 protein: CASSSRSGSLETQYF
clone size: -
D gene: TRBD2
J gene: TRBJ2-5
V gene: TRBV9

CDR3 DNA: TGTGCCAGCAGTTTCAGGGGGCGGTGGGACCGAGAGACCAAGTACTTC
CDR3 protein: CASSFRGRWDRETKYF
clone size: -
D gene: TRBD1
J gene: TRBJ2-5
V gene: TRBV5-6

CDR3 DNA: TGCAGCGTTGACGGGGGGGGAGGTGGCTACACCTTC
CDR3 protein: CSVDGGGGGYTF
clone size: -
D gene: -
J gene: TRBJ1-2
V gene: TRBV29-1

CDR3 DNA: TGTGCCAGCAGTTTTTCGGGGGTCGAGCAGTACTTC
CDR3 protein: CASSFSGVEQYF
clone size: many
D gene: -
J gene: TRBJ2-7
V gene: TRBV28

CDR3 DNA: TGTGCCATCAGTGGGGGGACCAGTGGTGGGGTAGATACGCAGTATTTT
CDR3 protein: CAISGGTSGGVDTQYF
clone size: many
D gene: -
J gene: TRBJ2-3
V gene: TRBV10-3

CDR3 DNA: TGCGCCAGCAGCGGCAGACTAGCGGGGGGGCGGGGTGAGCAGTTCTTC
CDR3 protein: CASSGRLAGGRGEQFF
clone size: -
D gene: TRBD2
J gene: TRBJ2-1
V gene: TRBV5-1

CDR3 DNA: TGTGCCAGCAGTTGGGCTAGCGGGGGAACAGATACGCAGTATTTT
CDR3 protein: CASSWASGGTDTQYF
clone size: many
D gene: TRBD2
J gene: TRBJ2-3
V gene: TRBV28

CDR3 DNA: TGTGCCAGCAGTCCCCCGGGACTAGCGGGTGAGCAGTACTTC
CDR3 protein: CASSPPGLAGEQYF
clone size: once
D gene: TRBD2
J gene: TRBJ2-7
V gene: TRBV6-2/TRBV6-3

CDR3 DNA: TGTGCCAGCAATCCCGCAGGGGGCGCTCGTTGGAACACTGAAGCTTTCTTT
CDR3 protein: CASNPAGGARWNTEAFF
clone size: few
D gene: TRBD1
J gene: TRBJ1-1
V gene: TRBV6-1

CDR3 DNA: TGCAGTGCTAGAGATCATTGGCTATCGGGGGACGGGGTTTACACAGATACGCAGTATTTT
CDR3 protein: CSARDHWLSGDGVYTDTQYF
clone size: many
D gene: -
J gene: TRBJ2-3
V gene: TRBV20-1

CDR3 DNA: TGTGCCCGCAGTTATACAGGGGGGAATTCACCCCTCCACTTT
CDR3 protein: CARSYTGGNSPLHF
clone size: -
D gene: TRBD1
J gene: TRBJ1-6
V gene: TRBV6-2/TRBV6-3

CDR3 DNA: TGCAGTGCTAGACTCCCGGACTTTTACAATGAGCAGTTCTTC
CDR3 protein: CSARLPDFYNEQFF
clone size: -
D gene: -
J gene: TRBJ2-1
V gene: TRBV20-1

CDR3 DNA: TGTGCCAGCAGTGAGACTGCGGGCATTGGGAACACTGAAGCTTTCTTT
CDR3 protein: CASSETAGIGNTEAFF
clone size: -
D gene: -
J gene: TRBJ1-1
V gene: TRBV2

CDR3 DNA: TGTGCCAGCAGCTTAGGGGCAGGAAAAGATACGCAGTATTTT
CDR3 protein: CASSLGAGKDTQYF
clone size: -
D gene: -
J gene: TRBJ2-3
V gene: TRBV11-2

CDR3 DNA: TGTGCCAGCAGCTCCAACATAGCGGGAGGCTCCTACAATGAGCACTTCTTC
CDR3 protein: CASSSNIAGGSYNEHFF
clone size: -
D gene: TRBD2
J gene: TRBJ2-1
V gene: TRBV13

CDR3 DNA: TGTGCCAGCAGTGAAGCCGCCGGGACAGGGGATGAGCAGTTCTTC
CDR3 protein: CASSEAAGTGDEQFF
clone size: many
D gene: TRBD1
J gene: TRBJ2-1
V gene: TRBV6-1